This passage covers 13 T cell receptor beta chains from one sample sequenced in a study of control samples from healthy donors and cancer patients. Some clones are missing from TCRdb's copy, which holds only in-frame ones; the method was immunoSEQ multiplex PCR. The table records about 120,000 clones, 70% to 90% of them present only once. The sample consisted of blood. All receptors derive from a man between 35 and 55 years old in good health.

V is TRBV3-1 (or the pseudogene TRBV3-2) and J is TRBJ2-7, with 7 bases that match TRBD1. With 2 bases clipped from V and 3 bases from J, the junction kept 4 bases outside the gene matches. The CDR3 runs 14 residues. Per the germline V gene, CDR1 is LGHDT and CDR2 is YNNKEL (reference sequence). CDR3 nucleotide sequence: TGTGCCAGCAGCCAACCGGGACAGAACTACGAGCAGTACTTC. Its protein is CASSQPGQNYEQYF.

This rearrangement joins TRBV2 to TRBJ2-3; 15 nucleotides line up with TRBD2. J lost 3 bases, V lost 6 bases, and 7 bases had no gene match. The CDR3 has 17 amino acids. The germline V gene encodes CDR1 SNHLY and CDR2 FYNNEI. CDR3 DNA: TGTGCCAGCAGCACCGGACTAGCGGGGGGGCCTACAGATACGCAGTATTTT. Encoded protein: CASSTGLAGGPTDTQYF.

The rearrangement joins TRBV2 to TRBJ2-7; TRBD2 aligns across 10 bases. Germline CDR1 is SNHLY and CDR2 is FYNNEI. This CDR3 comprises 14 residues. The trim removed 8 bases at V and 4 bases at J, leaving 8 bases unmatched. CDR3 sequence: CASRLAGGLYEQYF. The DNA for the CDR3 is TGTGCCAGCCGATTAGCGGGGGGTTTATACGAGCAGTACTTC.

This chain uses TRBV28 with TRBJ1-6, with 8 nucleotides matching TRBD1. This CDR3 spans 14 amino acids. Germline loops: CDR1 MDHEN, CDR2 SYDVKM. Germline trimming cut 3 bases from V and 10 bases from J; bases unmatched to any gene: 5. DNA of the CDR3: TGTGCCAGCAGTTTCCTCGACAGGGGATCACCCCTCCACTTT. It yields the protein CASSFLDRGSPLHF.

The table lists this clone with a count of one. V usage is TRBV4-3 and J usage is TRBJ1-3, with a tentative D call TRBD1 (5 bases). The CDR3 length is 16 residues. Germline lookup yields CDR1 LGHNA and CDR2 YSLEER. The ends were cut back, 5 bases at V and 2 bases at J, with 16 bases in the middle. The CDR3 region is CASSRGGVKAGNTIYF. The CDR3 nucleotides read TGCGCCAGCAGCAGGGGCGGGGTGAAGGCTGGAAACACCATATATTTT.

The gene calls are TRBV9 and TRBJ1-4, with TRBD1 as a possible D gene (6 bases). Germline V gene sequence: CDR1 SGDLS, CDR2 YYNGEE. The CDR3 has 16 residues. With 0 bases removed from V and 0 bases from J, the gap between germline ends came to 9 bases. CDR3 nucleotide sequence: TGTGCCAGCAGCGTAGTGGCAGGGGCAACTAATGAAAAACTGTTTTTT. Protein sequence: CASSVVAGATNEKLFF.

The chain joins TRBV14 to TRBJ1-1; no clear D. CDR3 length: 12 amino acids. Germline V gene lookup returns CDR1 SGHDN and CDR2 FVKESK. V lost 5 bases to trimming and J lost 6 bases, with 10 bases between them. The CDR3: CASSKGRAEAFF. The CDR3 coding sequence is TGTGCCAGCAGCAAAGGGAGGGCTGAAGCTTTCTTT.

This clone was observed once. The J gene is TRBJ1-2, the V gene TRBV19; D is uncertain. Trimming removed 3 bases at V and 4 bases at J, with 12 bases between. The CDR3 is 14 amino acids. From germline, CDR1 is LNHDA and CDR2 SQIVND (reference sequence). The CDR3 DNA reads TGTGCCAGTAGTATGGGTGAGGGCCGCTATGGCTACACCTTC. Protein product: CASSMGEGRYGYTF. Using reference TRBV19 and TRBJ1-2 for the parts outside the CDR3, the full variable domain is DGGITQSPKYLFRKEGQNVTLSCEQNLNHDAMYWYRQDPGQGLRLIYYSQIVNDFQKGDIAEGYSVSREKKESFPLTVTSAQKNPTAFYLCASSMGEGRYGYTFGSGTRLTVV.

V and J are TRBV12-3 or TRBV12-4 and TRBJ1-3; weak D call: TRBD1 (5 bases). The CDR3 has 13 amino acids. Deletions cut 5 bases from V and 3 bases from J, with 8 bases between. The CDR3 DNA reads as TGTGCCAGCAGTGGGACGGTTGGAAACACCATATATTTT. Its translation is CASSGTVGNTIYF.

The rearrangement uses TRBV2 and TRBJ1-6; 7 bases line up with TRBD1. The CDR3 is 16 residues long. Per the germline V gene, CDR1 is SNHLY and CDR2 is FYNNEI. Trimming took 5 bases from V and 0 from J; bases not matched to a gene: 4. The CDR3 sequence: CASSYAGGSYNSPLHF. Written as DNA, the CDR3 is TGTGCCAGCAGTTATGCAGGGGGCTCCTATAATTCACCCCTCCACTTT.

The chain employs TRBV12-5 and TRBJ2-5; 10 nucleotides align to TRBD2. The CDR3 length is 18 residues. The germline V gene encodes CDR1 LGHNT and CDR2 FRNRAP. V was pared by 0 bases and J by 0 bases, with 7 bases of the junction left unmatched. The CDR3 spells CASGLVFLSGGNQETQYF. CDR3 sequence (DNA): TGTGCTAGTGGTTTGGTTTTTCTTAGCGGGGGGAACCAAGAGACCCAGTACTTC.

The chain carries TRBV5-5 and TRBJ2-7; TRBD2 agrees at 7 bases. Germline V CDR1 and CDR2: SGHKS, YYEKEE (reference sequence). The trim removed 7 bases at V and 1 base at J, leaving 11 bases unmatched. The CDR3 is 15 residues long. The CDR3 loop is CASSLFASGSYEQYF. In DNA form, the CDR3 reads TGTGCCAGCTCTCTTTTTGCTAGCGGATCCTACGAGCAGTACTTC.

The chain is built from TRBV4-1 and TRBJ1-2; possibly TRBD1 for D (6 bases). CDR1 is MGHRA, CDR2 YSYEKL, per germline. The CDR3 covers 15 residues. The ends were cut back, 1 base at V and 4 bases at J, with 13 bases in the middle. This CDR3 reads CASSQAGGGGYGYTF. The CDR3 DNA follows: TGCGCCAGCAGCCAAGCCGGGGGCGGGGGCTATGGCTACACCTTC.